These 19 T cell receptor beta chains originate from one sample sequenced in a study of T cell responses to AZD1222 COVID-19 vaccine. Clones were sequenced by immunoSEQ multiplex PCR, and TCRdb holds only the in-frame ones, with some missing. The sample yields fewer than 55,000 clones, approximately 86% seen once. The specimen was peripheral blood, collected on day 0 of AZD1222 vaccination. All receptors derive from an adult in good health.

CDR3 sequence reads: CASSPGSGSGANVLTF. The DNA for the CDR3 is TGCGCCAGCAGTCCGGGATCCGGCTCTGGGGCCAACGTCCTGACTTTC. This chain joins TRBV10-1 and TRBJ2-6, with D perhaps matching TRBD2 (5 bases). This CDR3 comprises 16 residues. V was trimmed by 5 bases and J by 0 bases, leaving 11 bases between them. Germline CDR1 and CDR2: WNHNN and SYGVQD (reference sequence).

The CDR3 region is CASSPPLQYF. In nucleotides, the CDR3 is TGTGCCAGCAGCCCTCCTCTCCAGTACTTC. The chain combines TRBV7-3 with TRBJ2-5; D is uncertain. Germline V gene lookup returns CDR1 SGHTA and CDR2 FQGTGA. V shed 5 bases and J shed 10 bases, with 8 bases lying between them. This CDR3 comprises 10 residues.

The genes are TRBV7-9 and TRBJ1-1; the D is unclear. Per the germline V gene, CDR1 is SEHNR and CDR2 is FQNEAQ (reference sequence). Trimming took off 1 base at V and 3 bases at J, with 6 bases between the two ends. The CDR3 sequence is 13 residues long. CDR3 in amino acids: CASSLELYTEAFF. Written as DNA, the CDR3 is TGTGCCAGCAGCTTAGAATTGTACACTGAAGCTTTCTTT.

The V and J genes are TRBV18 and TRBJ2-1; TRBD1 agrees at 9 bases. Trimming removed 6 bases from V and 2 bases from J; junction bases left unmatched: 14. CDR1 KGHSH and CDR2 LQKENI come from the germline V gene. The CDR3 has 18 residues. The CDR3: CASSNQGMTGGAYNEQFF. The DNA of the CDR3 is TGTGCCAGCTCGAACCAAGGGATGACAGGGGGGGCCTACAATGAGCAGTTCTTC.

This clone was recorded once. The gene calls are TRBV12-2 and TRBJ2-6; the table names TRBD1, a call not compared with the DNA. TRBV12-2 counts as a pseudogene. This CDR3 has 13 amino acids. The CDR3 nucleotides read TGTGCTCCCCCAGGTAGGGGGGCCAACGTCCTGACTTTC. Translated, it gives CAPPGRGANVLTF.

V and J are TRBV4-3 and TRBJ2-1, with 7 bases matching TRBD1. Germline values: CDR1 LGHNA, CDR2 YSLEER. The CDR3 is made up of 15 amino acids. V lost 1 base to trimming and J lost 8 bases; unmatched junction nucleotides: 8. The CDR3 region is CASSQGSTGEYEQFF. The CDR3, as DNA: TGCGCCAGCAGCCAAGGGTCTACAGGGGAATATGAGCAGTTCTTC.

The chain employs TRBV3-1 (or the pseudogene TRBV3-2) and TRBJ2-5; D gene ambiguous. Per germline, CDR1 LGHDT and CDR2 YNNKEL (reference sequence). Trimming cost V 0 bases and J 4 bases, with 9 bases left between them. There are 14 residues in the CDR3. The CDR3 DNA reads as TGTGCCAGCAGCCAAGATATAGGGTTAGAGACCCAGTACTTC. Amino acid sequence: CASSQDIGLETQYF.

The chain is built from TRBV5-4 and TRBJ2-5; 13 nucleotides line up with TRBD2. This CDR3 spans 17 amino acids. After removal of 4 bases from V and 5 bases from J, the junction contained 11 bases not matched to a gene. Per germline, CDR1 SGHNT and CDR2 YYREEE (reference sequence). The CDR3 protein is CASSRGTSGRAQETQYF. DNA of the CDR3: TGTGCCAGCAGCCGGGGTACTAGCGGGAGGGCCCAGGAGACCCAGTACTTC. Together with reference TRBV5-4 and TRBJ2-5, the CDR3 gives the full variable domain: ETGVTQSPTHLIKTRGQQVTLRCSSQSGHNTVSWYQQALGQGPQFIFQYYREEENGRGNFPPRFSGLQFPNYSSELNVNALELDDSALYLCASSRGTSGRAQETQYFGPGTRLLVL.

The chain combines TRBV3-1 (or the pseudogene TRBV3-2) with TRBJ2-1; a possible D gene is TRBD1 (6 bases). Germline CDR1 LGHDT, CDR2 YNNKEL (reference sequence). This CDR3 has 14 amino acids. With 0 bases removed from V and 10 bases from J, the gap between germline ends came to 13 bases. In DNA form, the CDR3 reads TGTGCCAGCAGCCAAGATCTAGTCGGGACAGAGCAGTTCTTC. Protein: CASSQDLVGTEQFF.

This chain links TRBV2 with TRBJ1-5; 9 nucleotides align to TRBD1. V lost 4 bases to trimming and J lost 2 bases; unmatched junction nucleotides: 0. Germline assignment: CDR1 SNHLY and CDR2 FYNNEI. This CDR3 spans 14 amino acids. CDR3 bases: TGTGCCAGCAGTGGGACAGGGGGCAATCAGCCCCAGCATTTT. Translated: CASSGTGGNQPQHF. Complete variable domain (other parts from reference TRBV2 and TRBJ1-5): EPEVTQTPSHQVTQMGQEVILRCVPISNHLYFYWYRQILGQKVEFLVSFYNNEISEKSEIFDDQFSVERPDGSNFTLKIRSTKLEDSAMYFCASSGTGGNQPQHFGDGTRLSIL.

The V gene is TRBV24-1, the J gene TRBJ1-2; 7 bases are shared with TRBD1. The CDR3 length is 14 residues. With 4 bases clipped from V and 4 bases from J, the junction kept 5 bases outside the gene matches. Per the germline V gene, CDR1 is KGHDR and CDR2 is SFDVKD. The CDR3 DNA sequence: TGTGCCACCAGTGAACCCGACAGGGCCTATGGCTACACCTTC. Translation: CATSEPDRAYGYTF.

The J gene is TRBJ2-3, the V gene TRBV9, with 9 positions matching TRBD2. V lost 2 bases, J lost 3 bases, and 4 bases stayed unmatched. CDR1 is SGDLS, CDR2 YYNGEE, per germline. The CDR3 contains 15 residues. The CDR3 protein is CASSVTSGWTDTQYF. For the CDR3, the DNA is TGTGCCAGCAGCGTCACTAGCGGGTGGACAGATACGCAGTATTTT.

V usage is TRBV3-1 (or the pseudogene TRBV3-2) and J usage is TRBJ2-7, with D possibly being TRBD1 (8 bases). Germline V gene sequence: CDR1 LGHDT, CDR2 YNNKEL (reference sequence). Trimming removed 6 bases at V and 6 bases at J, with 15 bases between. The length of the CDR3 is 13 residues. CDR3 sequence (DNA): TGTGCCAGCAGTGCGACAGGGGAGGGCGAGCAGTACTTC. The encoded protein is CASSATGEGEQYF.

The chain is built from TRBV3-1 (or the pseudogene TRBV3-2) and TRBJ2-1; maybe TRBD1 (6 bases). From germline, CDR1 is LGHDT and CDR2 YNNKEL (reference sequence). V was shortened by 5 bases and J by 0 bases, with 17 bases between the two germline ends. CDR3 length equals 17 residues. CDR3 sequence reads: CASSRRTVRSSYNEQFF. The CDR3 DNA reads as TGTGCCAGCAGCAGAAGGACAGTCCGAAGCTCCTACAATGAGCAGTTCTTC.

The chain combines TRBV11-2 with TRBJ1-6, with a weak D call TRBD1 (6 bases). Germline lookup yields CDR1 SGHAT and CDR2 FQNNGV. There are 20 residues in the CDR3. The ends were cut back, 0 bases at V and 2 bases at J, with 20 bases in the middle. The CDR3 nucleotides are TGTGCCAGCAGCTTAGATCCTTCCCTATCCAGGGGTGCCTATAATTCACCCCTCCACTTT. Encoded protein: CASSLDPSLSRGAYNSPLHF.

In its sample, this clone was seen a few times. The V and J genes are TRBV7-8 and TRBJ1-5; 7 bases map to TRBD1. Germline V gene sequence: CDR1 SGHVS, CDR2 FQNEAQ. The CDR3 is made up of 15 amino acids. With 6 bases clipped from V and 5 bases from J, the junction kept 10 bases outside the gene matches. CDR3 sequence (DNA): TGTGCCAGCAGTGCCGGGGCAGGGGGTCATCAGCCCCAGCATTTT. Translated: CASSAGAGGHQPQHF. The variable domain in full, with the rest retrieved from reference TRBV7-8 and TRBJ1-5, is GAGVSQSPRYKVAKRGQDVALRCDPISGHVSLFWYQQALGQGPEFLTYFQNEAQLDKSGLPSDRFFAERPEGSVSTLKIQRTQQEDSAVYLCASSAGAGGHQPQHFGDGTRLSIL.

The chain couples TRBV9 to TRBJ1-1, with 9 bases that match TRBD1. V gave up 4 bases and J gave up 4 bases; unmatched junction bases: 5. The CDR3 length is 14 residues. Looked up from germline, CDR1 is SGDLS and CDR2 is YYNGEE. The CDR3 reads CASSPRQGGTEAFF. The CDR3 DNA reads TGTGCCAGCAGCCCTCGACAGGGGGGCACTGAAGCTTTCTTT.

This clone was seen just once. The gene calls are TRBV15 and TRBJ1-6; tentatively, D is TRBD1 (6 bases). Trimming cost V 1 base and J 6 bases, with 10 bases left between them. Germline V gives CDR1 LNHNV, CDR2 YYDKDF (reference sequence). The CDR3 covers 15 residues. The CDR3 nucleotides read TGTGCCACCAGCAGAGTGGCCAGGGGTAATTCACCCCTCCACTTT. It encodes CATSRVARGNSPLHF.

There are a few counts of this clone. The chain couples TRBV5-4 to TRBJ2-1; tentatively, D is TRBD2 (6 bases). The germline CDR1 and CDR2 sequences are SGHNT and YYREEE (reference sequence). This CDR3 comprises 15 residues. Trimming stripped 4 bases from V and 9 bases from J, with 20 bases between. The CDR3 nucleotides read TGTGCCAGCAGCAATGGGGGACTTACTGCCGGTGAGCAGTTCTTC. The encoded protein is CASSNGGLTAGEQFF.